This T cell receptor beta chain was sequenced for a study of blood T cell repertoires in COVID-19. Study details: Italy, Spain and the United States were the sources of the convalescent and acute COVID-19 samples.

Per the study methods: Researchers report that nucleated cell counts were estimated from reference gene primer amplification. The protocol was immunoSEQ multiplex PCR, while the TCRdb copy is restricted to in-frame clones and leaves out a portion. D and trimming were read from the DNA, whereas the V and J calls and clone size are those reported in that table. Among around 290,000 clones listed, 89% were seen once. Residents of 24 US areas, aged about 18 to 95 years, made up the participants. Sequencing was performed on PBMCs or T cells enriched from blood (not recorded which). The sequence derives from a middle-aged woman who had recovered from COVID-19.

CDR3 DNA: TGCGCCAGCAGCCATCTTGAGGGTTCCGGGGAGCTGTTTTTT. Translation gives CASSHLEGSGELFF. The rearrangement uses TRBV5-1 and TRBJ2-2, with D possibly being TRBD2 (5 bases). Germline CDR1 SGHRS, CDR2 YFSETQ. The CDR3 has 14 residues. The V end lost 4 bases, the J end lost 6 bases, and 13 bases lay between the germline ends.